This T cell receptor (beta chain) was documented in a study of blood T cell repertoires in COVID-19. Germline CDR1 SGHTA, CDR2 FQGTGA. Trimming cost V 6 bases and J 11 bases, with 25 bases left between them. The CDR3 contains 15 residues. The table came from immunoSEQ multiplex PCR; TCRdb's copy has only in-frame clones and leaves some out. The sample holds around 310,000 clones, 90% seen once. This chain links TRBV7-3 with TRBJ1-1, with D hard to call. The sample consisted of peripheral blood. The source is a woman aged 40 to 49 with COVID-19, enrolled during active disease. The CDR3 region has the DNA TGTGCCAGCAGTTTTGGGCCGGGCCCCCTCCGGGATGCTTTCTTT. Its translation: CASSFGPGPLRDAFF.